Presented here are 30 T cell receptor beta chains from one specimen sequenced in a study of blood T cells in healthy people across ages. The use of a sample-barcoded 5' primer and a J-beta primer mix characterized a second PCR of roughly 6 to 11 cycles. TCRdb called the 5' RACE reads again in MiXCR, with one record for every CDR3 protein. The sample lists more than 800,000 distinct CDR3 sequences, around 26% seen once, with approximately 15% in the top ten. The sequencing input was blood. The source is a woman aged 80 or over in good health.

In its sample, this clonotype was seen many times. The chain links TRBV5-1 to TRBJ2-1, with D possibly matching TRBD1 (6 bases). V was pared by 4 bases and J by 8 bases, with 19 bases between. The CDR3 sequence is 15 residues long. Per germline, CDR1 SGHRS and CDR2 YFSETQ. The chain's CDR3 is CASSPGDTDSYEQFF. CDR3 coding DNA: TGCGCCAGCAGCCCGGGTGATACGGACAGCTATGAGCAGTTCTTC.

This clonotype was seen a single time. V and J are TRBV6-6 and TRBJ2-4, with 8 bases lining up with TRBD1. With V trimmed by 8 bases and J by 9 bases, 12 bases remained unmatched. The germline V gene encodes CDR1 MNHNY and CDR2 SVGAGI (reference sequence). The CDR3 runs 14 residues. CDR3 DNA sequence: TGTGCCAGCCGGTTGCAGGGGGCGCAAAGCATTCAGTACTTC. It specifies CASRLQGAQSIQYF.

This clonotype was seen many times. V gene TRBV20-1 combines with J gene TRBJ1-2; D remains ambiguous. The CDR3 is 14 residues long. V lost 0 bases and J 1 base, leaving 9 bases between the germline ends. The V gene's germline CDR1 is DFQATT and CDR2 SNEGSKA (reference sequence). The CDR3 region is CSARDFYRNYGYTF. CDR3 sequence (DNA): TGCAGTGCTAGAGATTTTTACCGTAACTATGGCTACACCTTC.

This clonotype was counted ten times or more. The chain is built from TRBV5-1 and TRBJ2-5; 8 bases match TRBD1. Looked up from germline, CDR1 is SGHRS and CDR2 is YFSETQ. The CDR3 is 15 amino acids. Trimming removed 6 bases from V and 2 bases from J; junction bases left unmatched: 9. This CDR3 reads CASTPEGTGQETQYF. In DNA form, the CDR3 reads TGCGCCAGCACTCCCGAAGGGACAGGACAAGAGACCCAGTACTTC.

This clonotype was found many times. This rearrangement joins TRBV10-3 to TRBJ1-5; D gene ambiguous. The CDR3 loop spans 12 amino acids. Trimming stripped 4 bases from V and 8 bases from J, with 9 bases between. Germline values: CDR1 ENHRY, CDR2 SYGVKD. The CDR3 loop reads CAISAGTKPQHF. The CDR3 DNA reads TGTGCCATCAGTGCAGGAACAAAGCCCCAGCATTTT.

This clonotype was seen ten or more times. This sequence may be a read error, since a much larger clone differs from it by one base. The rearrangement joins TRBV12-3 or TRBV12-4 to TRBJ2-5; D not certain. V lost 2 bases to trimming and J lost 11 bases, with 21 bases between them. The CDR3 extends over 15 amino acids. The CDR3 spells CASSLRIEVNNEQYF. CDR3 nucleotide sequence: TGTGCCAGCAGTTTAAGGATTGAGGTTAACAATGAGCAGTACTTC.

This clonotype was picked up many times. The DNA for the CDR3 is TGTGCCAGCAGTCTAATCGCCAACAGGGCTTTGAATCAGCCCCAGCATTTT. It codes for CASSLIANRALNQPQHF. The chain uses TRBV7-2 and TRBJ1-5, with a tentative D call TRBD1 (6 bases). This CDR3 comprises 17 residues. The V gene lost 6 bases and the J gene lost 4 bases, with 22 bases spanning the gap. The V gene's germline CDR1 is SGHTA and CDR2 FQGNSA.

The chain joins TRBV12-3 or TRBV12-4 to TRBJ1-6; D might be TRBD1 (5 bases). V was clipped by 4 bases and J by 7 bases, with 17 bases between them. This CDR3 comprises 16 residues. The CDR3 reads CASSSMGRGRNSPLHF. The CDR3 DNA reads TGTGCCAGCAGTTCGATGGGAAGGGGCCGGAATTCACCCCTCCACTTT.

Written as DNA, the CDR3 is TGTGCCGTGGGGGCTAGCGGACAAGAGACCCAGTACTTC. Residues: CAVGASGQETQYF. V usage is TRBV12-3 or TRBV12-4 and J usage is TRBJ2-5, with D perhaps matching TRBD2 (7 bases). This CDR3 has 13 amino acids. The ends were cut back, 11 bases at V and 2 bases at J, with 15 bases in the middle.

Of note for this clonotype: This clone may be a read error of a much larger clone one base away. This chain joins TRBV7-2 and TRBJ2-3; the match to TRBD2 covers 10 bases. The CDR3 contains 16 residues. Looked up from germline, CDR1 is SGHTA and CDR2 is FQGNSA. DNA for the CDR3: TGTGCCGGCAGCAAACTAGCGGGATCTAGCACAGATACGCAGTATTTT. Its translation: CAGSKLAGSSTDTQYF.

This clonotype has more than one count but fewer than ten. V and J are TRBV3-1 and TRBJ1-1; D remains unclear. The CDR3 covers 14 residues. CDR1 LGHDT and CDR2 YNNKEL come from the germline V gene (reference sequence). With 3 bases removed from V and 5 bases from J, the gap between germline ends came to 13 bases. The CDR3, as DNA: TGTGCCAGCAGCCAGGGAGGCGGAAGGACTGAAGCTTTCTTT. The encoded protein is CASSQGGGRTEAFF.

The chain carries TRBV18 and TRBJ1-5; no clear D gene. Germline lookup yields CDR1 KGHSH and CDR2 LQKENI. V was clipped by 2 bases and J by 7 bases, with 12 bases between them. This CDR3 has 14 residues. CDR3 amino acids: CASSPREGRQPQHF. For the CDR3, the DNA is TGTGCCAGCTCACCAAGGGAGGGCCGGCAGCCCCAGCATTTT.

This clonotype was found many times. The chain joins TRBV6-2 or TRBV6-3 to TRBJ2-7, with a tentative D call TRBD1 (5 bases). CDR1 is MNHEY and CDR2 is SVGEGT in the germline V gene. The CDR3 runs to 14 residues. V was pared by 3 bases and J by 1 base, with 10 bases between. The CDR3 sequence: CASSYHQGSYEQYF. In DNA form, the CDR3 reads TGTGCCAGCAGTTATCATCAGGGATCCTACGAGCAGTACTTC.

This clonotype was detected only a few times. The chain links TRBV7-2 to TRBJ1-2, with no clear D. The germline V gene has CDR1 SGHTA and CDR2 FQGNSA. The CDR3 spans 13 residues. V gave up 6 bases and J gave up 6 bases, with 14 bases separating them. The CDR3 DNA reads as TGTGCCAGCAGTACCGGTGAGGCCAATGGCTACACCTTC. It codes for CASSTGEANGYTF.

This clonotype occurred a few times. The chain combines TRBV20-1 with TRBJ2-5, with 8 bases fitting TRBD2. CDR1 is DFQATT and CDR2 is SNEGSKA in the germline V gene (reference sequence). The CDR3 has 15 residues. J gave up 5 bases and V 0 bases, and 8 bases lay outside the gene matches. This CDR3 is CSARDLGGVWETQYF. The CDR3 DNA reads as TGCAGTGCTAGAGATCTCGGGGGGGTCTGGGAGACCCAGTACTTC.

The sample holds a few counts of this clonotype. The chain combines TRBV19 with TRBJ2-1; TRBD2 matches at 10 bases. Germline assignment: CDR1 LNHDA and CDR2 SQIVND (reference sequence). Trimming took 7 bases from V and 7 from J; bases not matched to a gene: 10. The CDR3 is 15 amino acids. The CDR3 DNA reads as TGTGCCAGTAATGAAGCTAGCGGGGGCAAGAATGAGCAGTTCTTC. This encodes CASNEASGGKNEQFF. The full variable domain, in which reference TRBV19 and TRBJ2-1 provide the parts outside the CDR3, is DGGITQSPKYLFRKEGQNVTLSCEQNLNHDAMYWYRQDPGQGLRLIYYSQIVNDFQKGDIAEGYSVSREKKESFPLTVTSAQKNPTAFYLCASNEASGGKNEQFFGPGTRLTVL.

With regard to this clonotype: One junction end disagrees with the germline gene, perhaps due to a read error. This chain uses TRBV10-3 with TRBJ2-5; the D gene is possibly TRBD1 (6 bases). The CDR3 is made up of 15 amino acids. Germline V gene sequence: CDR1 ENHRY, CDR2 SYGVKD. CDR3 protein: CAIGESVKQGNEQYF. In DNA, the CDR3 is TGTGCCATCGGTGAGTCGGTTAAACAGGGCAATGAGCAGTACTTC.

This clonotype was seen repeatedly, ten times or more. This chain joins TRBV29-1 and TRBJ2-3; 8 nucleotides align to TRBD1. After removal of 3 bases from V and 4 bases from J, the junction contained 6 bases not matched to a gene. The germline CDR1 and CDR2 sequences are SQVTM and ANQGSEA. The CDR3 extends over 14 amino acids. The chain's CDR3 is CSVDQGARADTQYF. The CDR3 nucleotides read TGCAGCGTTGACCAGGGGGCGCGCGCAGATACGCAGTATTTT.

The chain combines TRBV3-1 with TRBJ2-7; D is unresolved. The CDR3 consists of 11 residues. Germline CDR1 reads LGHDT; CDR2 reads YNNKEL (reference sequence). V lost 1 base to trimming and J lost 11 bases, with 9 bases between them. CDR3 protein: CASSQAAHKYF. The CDR3, as DNA: TGTGCCAGCAGCCAAGCGGCCCATAAGTACTTC.

There are a few counts of this clonotype. This rearrangement joins TRBV6-5 to TRBJ2-4; TRBD1 agrees at 9 bases. J lost 13 bases, V lost 6 bases, and 10 bases had no gene match. The CDR3 runs 13 residues. Germline V gene lookup returns CDR1 MNHEY and CDR2 SVGAGI. The CDR3 is CASSPTGGREQYF. Written as DNA, the CDR3 is TGTGCCAGCAGCCCGACAGGGGGTCGTGAGCAGTACTTC.

The sample holds many counts of this clonotype. V is TRBV7-2 and J is TRBJ1-1, with a tentative D call TRBD1 (5 bases). Trimming took off 6 bases at V and 11 bases at J, with 13 bases between the two ends. Germline V gene data show CDR1 as SGHTA and CDR2 as FQGNSA. There are 11 residues in the CDR3. CDR3 DNA sequence: TGTGCCAGCAGGACGGATGGGGACGCTTTCTTT. This sequence encodes CASRTDGDAFF.

There are many counts of this clonotype. Given a much more abundant clone one base away, this may be a read error. The DNA for the CDR3 is TGTGCCAGCAACGACAGGCTTAAGGATGAGCAGTACTTC. It codes for CASNDRLKDEQYF. The chain links TRBV6-2 or TRBV6-3 to TRBJ2-5, with a tentative D call TRBD1 (6 bases). Germline V lookup: CDR1 MNHEY, CDR2 SVGEGT. Trimming shortened V by 7 bases and J by 11 bases, and 20 bases separated the two germline ends. CDR3 length: 13 amino acids.

This clonotype was observed at least ten times. The V and J genes are TRBV7-9 and TRBJ2-3; D is possibly TRBD2 (5 bases). Germline CDR1 reads SEHNR; CDR2 reads FQNEAQ (reference sequence). Trimming cost V 3 bases and J 6 bases, with 7 bases left between them. The CDR3 sequence is 12 residues long. CDR3: CASSFSGDTQYF. CDR3 DNA: TGTGCCAGCAGCTTTTCGGGGGATACGCAGTATTTT.

This clonotype was observed at least ten times. The chain links TRBV6-5 to TRBJ2-1; D gene ambiguous. Per germline, CDR1 MNHEY and CDR2 SVGAGI. CDR3 length: 15 amino acids. Trimming took 0 bases from V and 8 from J, leaving 14 bases between them. The CDR3 bases are TGTGCCAGCAGTTACTCGGGAATCGCAGGCGATGAGCAGTTCTTC. Protein: CASSYSGIAGDEQFF.

In this sample, this clonotype turned up many times. The rearrangement joins TRBV12-3 or TRBV12-4 to TRBJ1-5; tentative D call: TRBD1 (5 bases). The CDR3 is made up of 15 amino acids. V was shortened by 6 bases and J by 4 bases, with 16 bases between the two germline ends. As DNA, the CDR3 is TGTGCCAGCAGCCGACAGTCCCTTAGGAATCAGCCCCAGCATTTT. Translation: CASSRQSLRNQPQHF.

This clonotype has only a few counts. A clone one base away is much larger, so this may be a read error. The chain has TRBV9 and TRBJ2-1; D may be TRBD2 (6 bases). Germline assignment: CDR1 SGDLS and CDR2 YYNGEE. This CDR3 region has 15 residues. The CDR3 DNA follows: TGTGCCGGCAGCGTAGTACCGGGAGCCGGGGATGAGCAGTTCTTC. Encoded protein: CAGSVVPGAGDEQFF.

Concerning this clonotype itself: This may arise from a read error, as a much more abundant clone is one base away. This chain joins TRBV5-1 and TRBJ2-3; 7 bases map to TRBD1. The CDR3 has 14 residues. The germline V gene encodes CDR1 SGHRS and CDR2 YFSETQ. The CDR3 reads CASSPDRWTGTQYF. The DNA of the CDR3 is TGCGCCAGCAGCCCCGACAGGTGGACAGGTACGCAGTATTTT.

The chain uses TRBV13 and TRBJ2-3, with 7 bases lining up with TRBD2. J was trimmed by 3 bases and V by 6 bases; bases with no gene match: 6. Germline V CDR1 and CDR2: PRHDT, FYEKMQ (reference sequence). This CDR3 is built from 14 residues. CDR3 loop: CASSPAGETDTQYF. Written as DNA, the CDR3 is TGTGCCAGCAGTCCCGCGGGGGAAACAGATACGCAGTATTTT.

As to this clonotype: A much larger clone lies a single base off, so this may be a read error. The chain couples TRBV20-1 to TRBJ2-7; 9 nucleotides agree with TRBD2. The CDR3 extends over 16 amino acids. CDR1 and CDR2 from the germline V gene are DFQATT and SNEGSKA (reference sequence). V dropped 3 bases and J dropped 7; count of bases not matched to a gene: 16. The CDR3 sequence: CSARRGGAGGRNEQYF. CDR3 sequence (DNA): TGCAGTGCTAGGAGGGGCGGAGCGGGGGGTAGGAATGAGCAGTACTTC.

The chain carries TRBV20-1 and TRBJ2-3; TRBD2 matches 12 bases. The trim removed 1 base at V and 2 bases at J, leaving 16 bases unmatched. Per the germline V gene, CDR1 is DFQATT and CDR2 is SNEGSKA (reference sequence). The CDR3 has 20 residues. The CDR3 DNA is TGCAGTGCTAGAGTCGACCGACCCTTGACTAGCGGGGGACCCACAGATACGCAGTATTTT. This sequence encodes CSARVDRPLTSGGPTDTQYF.